The 10 T cell receptor beta chains reported below all come from one sample, sequenced in a study of T cells expressing NK-cell markers. TCRdb re-called the 5' RACE reads; one entry per CDR3 protein, DNA not given. The data include a few hundred thousand distinct CDR3 sequences; the top ten clones carry approximately 4%. Material: blood T cells: a sorted CD56 or NKG2C T cell subset, CD4+ or CD8+ T cells, or bulk PBMC T cells (not recorded which). These receptors were obtained from a man aged 18-30 years in good health.

The chain recombines TRBV25-1 with TRBJ2-1. The length of the CDR3 is 14 residues. Germline loops: CDR1 MGHDK, CDR2 SYGVNS. This chain's CDR3 is CASSGVSSYNEQFF.

The V gene is TRBV7-9, the J gene TRBJ2-1; TCRdb calls TRBD2, which cannot be checked without DNA. This CDR3 comprises 16 residues. Germline V gene data show CDR1 as SEHNR and CDR2 as FQNEAQ (reference sequence). The chain's CDR3 is CASSLKRLALYNEQFF.

The gene calls are TRBV12-3 or TRBV12-4 and TRBJ2-5; TCRdb picks TRBD1, but there is no DNA to check that call. The CDR3 is 12 amino acids. CDR3 protein: CASSNREETQYF.

The V call is TRBV10-3, the J call TRBJ2-1; lacking DNA, the TRBD2 call made by TCRdb goes unchecked. The germline gives CDR1 ENHRY, CDR2 SYGVKD. This CDR3 is built from 16 residues. The CDR3: CAITRLAASSYNEQFF.

This chain connects TRBV21-1 to TRBJ2-7. TRBV21-1 is a pseudogene locus. This CDR3 region has 16 residues. The CDR3 reads CASSKARSESSYEQYF.

This CDR3 reads CAISEPGVGRNTGELFF. This chain links TRBV10-3 with TRBJ2-2; the D call from TCRdb, TRBD2, cannot be confirmed without DNA. Germline CDR1 is ENHRY and CDR2 is SYGVKD. The CDR3 runs 17 residues.

The rearrangement links TRBV29-1 to TRBJ2-1; TCRdb's D call of TRBD1 is untestable without DNA. The CDR3 covers 12 residues. Germline V gene sequence: CDR1 SQVTM, CDR2 ANQGSEA. This CDR3 reads CSVGRRYNEQFF.

This chain uses TRBV7-9 with TRBJ1-1. The V gene's germline CDR1 is SEHNR and CDR2 FQNEAQ (reference sequence). The CDR3 spans 14 residues. Here the CDR3 reads CASSFSGSGPEAFF.

CDR3 sequence: CASSLRGSGRLPYEQYF. V and J are TRBV28 and TRBJ2-7; TCRdb's D gene call, TRBD1, goes unchecked for lack of DNA. The V gene's germline CDR1 is MDHEN and CDR2 SYDVKM. The CDR3 runs to 17 residues.

The chain carries TRBV11-3 and TRBJ1-2; TCRdb's D call of TRBD1 is untestable without DNA. CDR1 is SGHNT, CDR2 YENEEA, per germline. The CDR3 is made up of 17 amino acids. The CDR3 region is CASSLGGTGEKDYGYTF.